These 20 T cell receptor beta chains share one sample of origin, sequenced in a study of T cells in Graves' hyperthyroidism and ophthalmopathy. Amplification yielded TCR beta CDR3 regions, with RNA transcripts as the source. First-round RT-PCR with HTBI primers amplified the TCR CDR3 region. TCRdb passed the multiplex PCR reads through MiXCR, listing each CDR3 protein once. The sample consists of some 340,000 distinct CDR3 sequences, approximately 14% of them appearing once. The sequencing input was blood. The receptors originated from a woman in her thirties or forties with Graves' ophthalmopathy.

In its sample, this clonotype was seen a few times. The chain employs TRBV20-1 and TRBJ1-1, with D possibly being TRBD1 (6 bases). Between the trimmed V and J ends, which lost 3 bases and 4 bases, there was a span of 15 bases. The CDR3 spans 14 residues. CDR1 and CDR2 from the germline V gene are DFQATT and SNEGSKA (reference sequence). This chain's CDR3 is CSARARKGGTEAFF. CDR3 nucleotides: TGCAGTGCTAGGGCCCGAAAGGGGGGCACTGAAGCTTTCTTT.

Concerning this clonotype itself: Given the absence of the conserved phenylalanine or tryptophan at the CDR3 end, a read error is likely. The chain employs TRBV6-1 and TRBJ1-1; a weak D match, TRBD1 (5 bases). This CDR3 is 15 amino acids long. Germline lookup yields CDR1 MNHNS and CDR2 SASEGT. Trimming took off 6 bases at V and 5 bases at J, with 19 bases between the two ends. The CDR3 region has the DNA TGTGCCAGCAGGCGAGACACAGACCGGGGGACTGAAGCTTTCTTA. Translated: CASRRDTDRGTEAFL.

This clonotype was picked up many times. The rearrangement joins TRBV12-3 or TRBV12-4 to TRBJ2-3; tentatively, D is TRBD1 (8 bases). This CDR3 is 15 amino acids long. The V end was cut by 5 bases, the J end by 3 bases, with 15 bases between. DNA of the CDR3: TGTGCCAGCAGTGAAAACAGGGGGGGGACAGATACGCAGTATTTT. As protein: CASSENRGGTDTQYF.

This clonotype was picked up a small number of times. Germline and junction disagree at one end, which may indicate a read error. The chain uses TRBV2 and TRBJ1-4; a weak D match, TRBD1 (5 bases). The CDR3 extends over 12 amino acids. Looked up from germline, CDR1 is SNHLY and CDR2 is FYNNEI. CDR3 coding DNA: TGTGCCGGCAGAGTGGGACCAGAAAAACTGTTTTTT. Protein: CAGRVGPEKLFF.

V and J are TRBV11-2 and TRBJ1-1; D not certain. Germline CDR1 SGHAT, CDR2 FQNNGV. V was clipped by 1 base and J by 7 bases, with 19 bases between them. This CDR3 contains 16 residues. The CDR3 loop reads CASSLAIYGGNYEAFF. CDR3 DNA sequence: TGTGCCAGCAGCTTAGCTATTTATGGCGGGAATTATGAAGCTTTCTTT.

This clonotype has a count of ten or more. This rearrangement joins TRBV5-1 to TRBJ1-1, with 8 bases identical to TRBD1. V lost 4 bases to trimming and J lost 3 bases; unmatched junction nucleotides: 5. This CDR3 has 14 amino acids. The V gene's germline CDR1 is SGHRS and CDR2 YFSETQ. The CDR3: CASSLEDRDTEAFF. The CDR3 region has the DNA TGCGCCAGCAGCCTAGAGGACAGGGACACTGAAGCTTTCTTT.

This clonotype has a count of ten or more. V gene TRBV11-2 combines with J gene TRBJ2-7; 8 bases line up with TRBD2. From germline, CDR1 is SGHAT and CDR2 FQNNGV. This CDR3 has 16 residues. With 5 bases clipped from V and 0 bases from J, the junction kept 9 bases outside the gene matches. CDR3 DNA: TGTGCCAGCAGCACATCTAGCGGGCAATACTCCTACGAGCAGTACTTC. It is translated as CASSTSSGQYSYEQYF.

As for this clonotype: A clone one base away is much larger, so this may be a read error. This chain joins TRBV2 and TRBJ2-1; 11 nucleotides line up with TRBD2. The CDR3 sequence is 18 residues long. Germline lookup yields CDR1 SNHLY and CDR2 FYNNEI. CDR3 DNA sequence: TGTGCCAGCAGTGAAGCCCCGGGACTAGCGGAGACCTACAATGGGCAGTTCTTC. This sequence encodes CASSEAPGLAETYNGQFF.

This chain connects TRBV28 to TRBJ1-5; D gene uncertain. CDR3 size: 15 residues. The V and J ends lost 2 bases and 1 base respectively, with 9 bases between them. CDR1 is MDHEN, CDR2 SYDVKM, per germline. The CDR3 is CASSLLGPSNQPQHF. Written as DNA, the CDR3 is TGTGCCAGCAGTTTACTAGGGCCAAGCAATCAGCCCCAGCATTTT.

There are many counts of this clonotype. This chain links TRBV12-3 or TRBV12-4 with TRBJ2-1, with TRBD1 matching 8 bases. Trimming took 5 bases from V and 7 from J; bases not matched to a gene: 13. The CDR3 runs to 16 residues. The CDR3 loop reads CASSPPGQGAQNEQFF. Here the CDR3 DNA reads TGTGCCAGCAGTCCACCTGGGCAGGGGGCGCAGAATGAGCAGTTCTTC.

This clonotype was seen many times. The V and J genes are TRBV20-1 and TRBJ1-2, with D unresolved. V was clipped by 0 bases and J by 5 bases, with 16 bases between them. The CDR3 spans 15 residues. Germline values: CDR1 DFQATT, CDR2 SNEGSKA (reference sequence). In DNA, the CDR3 is TGCAGTGCTAGAGATACTCGCGGACGATCTTATGGCTACACCTTC. It is translated as CSARDTRGRSYGYTF.

The chain couples TRBV24-1 to TRBJ2-1; D may be TRBD2 (6 bases). CDR1 and CDR2 (germline): KGHDR, SFDVKD. V lost 2 bases and J lost 8, with 24 bases in between. CDR3 length: 18 amino acids. CDR3 bases: TGTGCCACCAGTGATTATAATCGGGGGACGTATGATTACGATGAGCAGTTCTTC. As protein: CATSDYNRGTYDYDEQFF.

This clonotype was observed at least ten times. V and J are TRBV11-2 and TRBJ2-1, with 8 positions matching TRBD2. V lost 8 bases to trimming and J lost 2 bases; unmatched junction nucleotides: 8. Germline V lookup: CDR1 SGHAT, CDR2 FQNNGV. The CDR3 spans 15 residues. In nucleotides, the CDR3 is TGTGCCAGCTCTTCGACGGGACTAGCCTACAATGAGCAGTTCTTC. This encodes CASSSTGLAYNEQFF.

This chain links TRBV30 with TRBJ2-1; D uncertain. This CDR3 comprises 12 residues. Germline CDR1 GTSNPN, CDR2 SVGIG (reference sequence). V lost 3 bases, J lost 3 bases, and 6 bases lay in between. The CDR3 is CAWSTNYNEQFF. The CDR3 coding sequence is TGTGCCTGGAGCACAAACTACAATGAGCAGTTCTTC.

The V gene is TRBV5-1, the J gene TRBJ1-1; 7 nucleotides match TRBD1. The trim removed 7 bases at V and 7 bases at J, leaving 13 bases unmatched. Germline CDR1 and CDR2: SGHRS and YFSETQ. The length of the CDR3 is 14 residues. For the CDR3, the DNA is TGCGCCAGCCTCCGGGGGACAGCGGGGGGTGAAGCTTTCTTT. Encoded protein: CASLRGTAGGEAFF.

The rearrangement links TRBV10-3 to TRBJ1-1, with TRBD1 as a possible D gene (6 bases). Trimming left V 3 bases short and J 4 bases short, with 15 bases between. Germline lookup yields CDR1 ENHRY and CDR2 SYGVKD. CDR3 length: 15 amino acids. CDR3 region: CAISEHRASSTEAFF. In DNA, the CDR3 is TGTGCCATCAGTGAACACAGGGCGTCTTCCACTGAAGCTTTCTTT.

This clonotype was seen ten or more times. The V call is TRBV20-1, the J call TRBJ1-4; no clear D gene. The CDR3 runs 16 residues. In germline, CDR1 is DFQATT, CDR2 SNEGSKA (reference sequence). Trimming pared 5 bases from V and 2 bases from J, leaving 18 bases between. CDR3 sequence (DNA): TGCAGTGCTGGGAGAGACGAGGCTATGACTAATGAAAAACTGTTTTTT. This translates into CSAGRDEAMTNEKLFF.

This clonotype was seen a handful of times. This chain uses TRBV12-3 or TRBV12-4 with TRBJ1-6; TRBD1 agrees at 9 bases. The CDR3 spans 14 residues. V lost 4 bases and J lost 7; bases outside the gene matches: 2. CDR3 sequence: CASSWGQGNSPLHF. CDR3 DNA sequence: TGTGCCAGCAGTTGGGGACAGGGAAATTCACCCCTCCACTTT.

The rearrangement uses TRBV3-1 and TRBJ1-4, with D uncertain. The V end lost 3 bases, the J end lost 11 bases, and 13 bases lay between the germline ends. From germline, CDR1 is LGHDT and CDR2 YNNKEL (reference sequence). CDR3 length equals 13 residues. CDR3 sequence reads: CASSHPPAGKLFF. The DNA of the CDR3 is TGTGCCAGCAGCCATCCCCCCGCGGGGAAACTGTTTTTT.

This clonotype was found many times. The rearrangement uses TRBV12-3 or TRBV12-4 and TRBJ1-2, with D hard to call. The CDR3 loop spans 12 amino acids. V shed 10 bases and J shed 8 bases, with 17 bases lying between them. The CDR3 DNA follows: TGTGCCAATATTGACCCCCGCTACGGCTACACCTTC. It translates to CANIDPRYGYTF.